This T cell receptor beta chain stems from a study of CD8 T cells in ankylosing spondylitis. General study findings and limits: Reports of some motif variants in reactive arthritis synovial fluid and blood predate this one. Clones tied to disease were said to be significantly enriched in matched ankylosing spondylitis synovial fluid.

This clonotype was recorded many times. The antigen is unknown. By quantitative 5'-RACE with molecular barcodes, the TCR beta libraries were made. MiXCR, applied by TCRdb to the 5' RACE reads, yields one record per CDR3 protein. The sample holds some 140,000 distinct CDR3 sequences; around 7.9% are singletons and the top ten take roughly 12%. The CDR3 runs 11 residues. Deletions cut 3 bases from V and 10 bases from J, with 9 bases between. Sequencing input: blood, either unsorted or a sorted T cell fraction (not recorded which). The rearrangement joins TRBV12-3 or TRBV12-4 to TRBJ1-2; D gene uncertain. The source is a female donor with ankylosing spondylitis or in good health (not recorded which). Here the CDR3 DNA reads TGTGCCAGCAGTTTCGGACGCGACTACACCTTC. Protein: CASSFGRDYTF.